This T cell receptor (beta chain) is from a study of T cells in localized non-small cell lung cancer. Study outcomes and limitations: Highest T cell clonality was seen in uninvolved adjacent lung, surpassing that measured in tumor.

Assay used: immunoSEQ multiplex PCR; TCRdb lists only in-frame clones, some missing. In the table there are tens of thousands of clones, roughly 86% of which are singletons. Germline V gene lookup returns CDR1 SGHDT and CDR2 YYEEEE. The CDR3 is 14 amino acids. Trimming pared 2 bases from V and 7 bases from J, leaving 10 bases between. Notes on this clone: Its specificity is not known.

This TCR was sampled from a man between 40 and 75 years old with stage I lung adenocarcinoma. Sequences were derived from peripheral blood, sampled before any cancer treatment. The V and J genes are TRBV5-6 and TRBJ1-6; D may be TRBD1 (6 bases). CDR3 DNA sequence: TGTGCCAGCAGCTTTCAGGGGCCAAATTCACCCCTCCACTTT. This sequence encodes CASSFQGPNSPLHF. Full variable domain (missing parts from reference TRBV5-6 and TRBJ1-6): DAGVTQSPTHLIKTRGQQVTLRCSPKSGHDTVSWYQQALGQGPQFIFQYYEEEERQRGNFPDRFSGHQFPNYSSELNVNALLLGDSALYLCASSFQGPNSPLHFGNGTRLTVT.